The rows below give T cell receptor beta chains drawn from one sample of a study of blood T cell repertoires in COVID-19. TCRdb keeps only in-frame clones here, not all; method: immunoSEQ multiplex PCR. The sample includes around 380,000 clones, about 87% of them seen just once. Input material: PBMCs or T cells enriched from blood (not recorded which). Receptors originate from a man aged 25 to 40 who had recovered from COVID-19. CDR3s include the opening cysteine and the closing phenylalanine or tryptophan. Each record gives: CDR3 protein, CDR3 DNA, clone size, D gene, J gene, V gene. A D gene is named only where the DNA matches it firmly. Some rows have no size entry. The others give once, few or many, or a class for an expanded clone.

CDR3: CAISGTANQPQHF; DNA: TGTGCCATCAGTGGGACAGCAAATCAGCCCCAGCATTTT; size: few; D: .; J: TRBJ1-5; V: TRBV10-3
CDR3: CASSSTGANEKLFF; DNA: TGTGCCAGCAGCTCGACAGGGGCGAATGAAAAACTGTTTTTT; size: .; D: TRBD1; J: TRBJ1-4; V: TRBV7-2
CDR3: CAWSIGQGNQPQHF; DNA: TGTGCCTGGAGTATAGGACAGGGTAATCAGCCCCAGCATTTT; size: .; D: TRBD1; J: TRBJ1-5; V: TRBV30
CDR3: CASSWTGGEKLFF; DNA: TGTGCCAGCAGCTGGACAGGAGGAGAAAAACTGTTTTTT; size: .; D: TRBD1; J: TRBJ1-4; V: TRBV5-6
CDR3: CASSQGGMNTEAFF; DNA: TGTGCCAGCAGCCAGGGGGGCATGAACACTGAAGCTTTCTTT; size: .; D: TRBD1; J: TRBJ1-1; V: TRBV7-9
CDR3: CASSYSQARYGYTF; DNA: TGTGCCAGCAGTTACTCCCAGGCACGCTATGGCTACACCTTC; size: .; D: .; J: TRBJ1-2; V: TRBV6-5
CDR3: CASSDSTAGTRNSPLHF; DNA: TGTGCCAGCAGTGATTCCACGGCGGGGACCCGGAATTCACCCCTCCACTTT; size: few; D: .; J: TRBJ1-6; V: TRBV25-1
CDR3: CSVEALGGDTQYF; DNA: TGCAGCGTTGAAGCGCTCGGAGGGGATACGCAGTATTTT; size: few; D: .; J: TRBJ2-3; V: TRBV29-1
CDR3: CASSVAAGRQETQYF; DNA: TGTGCCAGCAGCGTAGCGGCGGGGCGACAAGAGACCCAGTACTTC; size: .; D: .; J: TRBJ2-5; V: TRBV9
CDR3: CASSPTGDYSNQPQHF; DNA: TGTGCCAGCAGCCCTACGGGAGATTATAGCAATCAGCCCCAGCATTTT; size: once; D: .; J: TRBJ1-5; V: TRBV7-9
CDR3: CASSQTGGSLFEQYF; DNA: TGTGCCAGCTCACAAACAGGGGGATCACTCTTCGAGCAGTACTTC; size: .; D: TRBD1; J: TRBJ2-7; V: TRBV18
CDR3: CSVGGGVGNTIYF; DNA: TGCAGCGTTGGCGGGGGTGTTGGAAACACCATATATTTT; size: .; D: .; J: TRBJ1-3; V: TRBV29-1
CDR3: CASSVGPGQGTGEQYF; DNA: TGTGCCAGCAGCGTAGGTCCGGGACAGGGGACGGGGGAGCAGTACTTC; size: .; D: TRBD1; J: TRBJ2-7; V: TRBV9
CDR3: CASSNLQGNQPQHF; DNA: TGTGCCAGCAGCAATCTTCAGGGTAATCAGCCCCAGCATTTT; size: .; D: .; J: TRBJ1-5; V: TRBV3-1/TRBV3-2
CDR3: CASSEGHSGNTIYF; DNA: TGTGCCAGCAGTGAAGGACACTCTGGAAACACCATATATTTT; size: .; D: .; J: TRBJ1-3; V: TRBV2
CDR3: CASSAQTPPYEQYF; DNA: TGTGCCAGCTCAGCCCAAACTCCGCCCTACGAGCAGTACTTC; size: .; D: .; J: TRBJ2-7; V: TRBV18
CDR3: CASSFYGNTIYF; DNA: TGTGCCAGCAGTTTTTATGGAAACACCATATATTTT; size: .; D: .; J: TRBJ1-3; V: TRBV12-3/TRBV12-4
CDR3: CSVRTGEAEAFF; DNA: TGCAGCGTACGGACAGGGGAAGCTGAAGCTTTCTTT; size: .; D: TRBD1; J: TRBJ1-1; V: TRBV29-1
CDR3: CASSPTGGAGFNYGYTF; DNA: TGCGCCAGCAGTCCCACAGGGGGCGCGGGTTTCAACTATGGCTACACCTTC; size: .; D: TRBD1; J: TRBJ1-2; V: TRBV5-1
CDR3: CASSTTRVSYNSPLHF; DNA: TGCGCCAGCAGCACGACGAGGGTGTCCTATAATTCACCCCTCCACTTT; size: .; D: .; J: TRBJ1-6; V: TRBV5-1
CDR3: CASSAAGGYEQYF; DNA: TGTGCCAGCAGCGCGGCAGGGGGCTACGAGCAGTACTTC; size: .; D: TRBD1; J: TRBJ2-7; V: TRBV7-6
CDR3: CASSVGRGTYNEQFF; DNA: TGTGCCAGCAGCGTGGGGCGGGGGACCTACAATGAGCAGTTCTTC; size: .; D: TRBD2; J: TRBJ2-1; V: TRBV5-4
CDR3: CASSLIITGKAEQFF; DNA: TGCGCCAGCAGCTTGATTATCACAGGGAAAGCTGAGCAGTTCTTC; size: .; D: .; J: TRBJ2-1; V: TRBV5-1
CDR3: CASSSRAGQSNYGYTF; DNA: TGTGCCAGCAGCTCCCGGGCGGGGCAGTCTAACTATGGCTACACCTTC; size: .; D: .; J: TRBJ1-2; V: TRBV13
CDR3: CASTPGEIGYTF; DNA: TGTGCCAGCACCCCGGGGGAAATCGGCTACACCTTC; size: .; D: .; J: TRBJ1-2; V: TRBV6-5
CDR3: CASSEEVGRTGNGYTF; DNA: TGTGCCAGCAGTGAAGAAGTAGGTCGGACAGGGAATGGCTACACCTTC; size: .; D: TRBD1; J: TRBJ1-2; V: TRBV6-1
CDR3: CASSDSRDRGNTEAFF; DNA: TGTGCCAGCAGTGATAGTAGGGACAGGGGGAACACTGAAGCTTTCTTT; size: .; D: TRBD1; J: TRBJ1-1; V: TRBV2
CDR3: CASSLEGRYGYTF; DNA: TGTGCCAGCAGCTTGGAGGGCAGGTATGGCTACACCTTC; size: .; D: .; J: TRBJ1-2; V: TRBV12-3/TRBV12-4
CDR3: CASSARGQAYGYTF; DNA: TGTGCCAGTAGTGCCCGGGGACAGGCCTATGGCTACACCTTC; size: once; D: TRBD1; J: TRBJ1-2; V: TRBV19
CDR3: CASSQDWGRGPGPQHF; DNA: TGCGCCAGCAGCCAAGATTGGGGCAGGGGCCCGGGGCCCCAGCATTTT; size: .; D: .; J: TRBJ1-5; V: TRBV4-3
CDR3: CASSPRTDEHYGGYTF; DNA: TGTGCCAGCAGCCCCAGGACAGACGAACATTATGGCGGCTACACCTTC; size: few; D: .; J: TRBJ1-2; V: TRBV11-2
CDR3: CASSRGTANGYTF; DNA: TGTGCCAGCAGCCGCGGGACAGCCAATGGCTACACCTTC; size: .; D: TRBD1; J: TRBJ1-2; V: TRBV5-4
CDR3: CASSTGSSAQETQYF; DNA: TGTGCCAGCAGTACCGGGTCCAGCGCGCAAGAGACCCAGTACTTC; size: .; D: .; J: TRBJ2-5; V: TRBV2
CDR3: CASTSQAEPTYEQYF; DNA: TGTGCCAGCACCTCCCAGGCAGAGCCCACCTACGAGCAGTACTTC; size: .; D: .; J: TRBJ2-7; V: TRBV6-5
CDR3: CASSLAWSTDTQYF; DNA: TGTGCCAGTTCCCTGGCCTGGAGCACAGATACGCAGTATTTT; size: .; D: .; J: TRBJ2-3; V: TRBV19
CDR3: CASASGSYGYTF; DNA: TGTGCCAGCGCCAGCGGAAGCTATGGCTACACCTTC; size: .; D: .; J: TRBJ1-2; V: TRBV11-2
CDR3: CSARVTAEAFF; DNA: TGCAGTGCTAGAGTGACAGCTGAAGCTTTCTTT; size: .; D: .; J: TRBJ1-1; V: TRBV20-1
CDR3: CASSQQTGMGEQYF; DNA: TGTGCCAGCAGCCAGCAGACAGGGATGGGCGAGCAGTACTTC; size: once; D: TRBD1; J: TRBJ2-7; V: TRBV11-2
CDR3: CASSPGKEKLFF; DNA: TGTGCCAGCAGCCCCGGGAAGGAAAAACTGTTTTTT; size: .; D: .; J: TRBJ1-4; V: TRBV6-2/TRBV6-3
CDR3: CASSSRLGTAHTGELFF; DNA: TGTGCCAGCAGCTCAAGACTCGGGACAGCCCACACCGGGGAGCTGTTTTTT; size: .; D: TRBD1; J: TRBJ2-2; V: TRBV7-9